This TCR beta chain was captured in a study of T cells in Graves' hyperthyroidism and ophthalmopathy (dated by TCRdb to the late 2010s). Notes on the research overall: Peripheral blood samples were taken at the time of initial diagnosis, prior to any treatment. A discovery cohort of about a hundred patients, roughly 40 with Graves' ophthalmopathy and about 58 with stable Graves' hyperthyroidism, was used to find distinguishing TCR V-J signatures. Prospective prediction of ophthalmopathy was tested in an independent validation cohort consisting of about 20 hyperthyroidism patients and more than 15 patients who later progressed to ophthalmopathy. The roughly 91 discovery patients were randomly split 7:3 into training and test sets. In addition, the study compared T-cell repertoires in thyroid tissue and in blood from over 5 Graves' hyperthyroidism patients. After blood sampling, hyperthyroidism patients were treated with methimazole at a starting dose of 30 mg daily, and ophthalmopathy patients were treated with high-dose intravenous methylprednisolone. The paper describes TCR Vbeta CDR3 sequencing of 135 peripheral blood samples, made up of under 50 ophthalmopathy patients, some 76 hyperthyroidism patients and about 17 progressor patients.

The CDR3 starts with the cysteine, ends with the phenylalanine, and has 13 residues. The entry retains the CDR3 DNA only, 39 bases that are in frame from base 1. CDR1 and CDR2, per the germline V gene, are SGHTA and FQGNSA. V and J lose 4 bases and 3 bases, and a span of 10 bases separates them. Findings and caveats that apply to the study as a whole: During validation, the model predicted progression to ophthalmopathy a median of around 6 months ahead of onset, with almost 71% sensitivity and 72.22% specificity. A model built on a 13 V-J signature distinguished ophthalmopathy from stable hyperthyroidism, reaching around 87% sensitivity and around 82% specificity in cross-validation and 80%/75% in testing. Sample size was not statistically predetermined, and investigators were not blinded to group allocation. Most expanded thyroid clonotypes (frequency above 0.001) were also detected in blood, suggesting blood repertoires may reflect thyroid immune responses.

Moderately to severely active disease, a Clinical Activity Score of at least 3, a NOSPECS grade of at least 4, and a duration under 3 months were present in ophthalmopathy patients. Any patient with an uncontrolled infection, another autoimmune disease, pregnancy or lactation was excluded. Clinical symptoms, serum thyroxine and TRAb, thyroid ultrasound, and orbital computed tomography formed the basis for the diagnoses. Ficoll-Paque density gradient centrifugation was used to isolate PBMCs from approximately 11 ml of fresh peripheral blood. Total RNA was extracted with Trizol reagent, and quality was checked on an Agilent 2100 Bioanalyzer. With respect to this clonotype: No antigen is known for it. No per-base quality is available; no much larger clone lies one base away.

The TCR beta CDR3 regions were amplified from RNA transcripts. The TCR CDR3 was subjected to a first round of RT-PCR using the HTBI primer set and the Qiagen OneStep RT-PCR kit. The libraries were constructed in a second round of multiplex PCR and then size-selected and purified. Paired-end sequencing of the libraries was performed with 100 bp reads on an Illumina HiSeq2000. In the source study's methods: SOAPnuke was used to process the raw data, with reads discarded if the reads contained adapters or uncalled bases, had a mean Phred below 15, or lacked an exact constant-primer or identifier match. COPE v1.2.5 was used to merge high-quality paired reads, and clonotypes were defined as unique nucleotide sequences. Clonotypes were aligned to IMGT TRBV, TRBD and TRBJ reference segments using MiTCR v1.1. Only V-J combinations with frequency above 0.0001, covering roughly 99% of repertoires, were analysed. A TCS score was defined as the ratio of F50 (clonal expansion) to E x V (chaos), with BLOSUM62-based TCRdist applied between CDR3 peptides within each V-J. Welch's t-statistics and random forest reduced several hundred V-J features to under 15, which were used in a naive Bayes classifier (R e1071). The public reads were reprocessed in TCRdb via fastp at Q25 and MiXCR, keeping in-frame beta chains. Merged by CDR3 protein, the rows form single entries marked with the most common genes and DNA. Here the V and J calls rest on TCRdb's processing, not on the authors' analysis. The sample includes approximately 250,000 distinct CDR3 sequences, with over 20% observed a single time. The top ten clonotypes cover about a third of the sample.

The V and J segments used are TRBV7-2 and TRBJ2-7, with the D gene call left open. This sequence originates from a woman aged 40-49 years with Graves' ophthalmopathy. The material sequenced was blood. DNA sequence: TGTGCCAGCAGCTCCTTAGAAAGCTACGAGCAGTACTTC. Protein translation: CASSSLESYEQYF. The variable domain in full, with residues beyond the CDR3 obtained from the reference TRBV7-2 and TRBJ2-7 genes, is GAGVSQSPSNKVTEKGKDVELRCDPISGHTALYWYRQSLGQGLEFLIYFQGNSAPDKSGLPSDRFSAERTGGSVSTLTIQRTQQEDSAVYLCASSSLESYEQYFGPGTRLTVT.